A selection of T cell receptor beta chains follows, all from one sample in a study of cytomegalovirus exposure and HLA in healthy donors. Generated by immunoSEQ multiplex PCR, the TCRdb table keeps only in-frame clones and is missing some. The sample includes 110,000 or so clones, roughly 88% of them seen just once. The sequenced sample was PBMCs. The receptors come from a woman under 30 in good health and CMV-seronegative. CDR3s include the opening cysteine and the closing phenylalanine or tryptophan. Fields, in order: D gene, V gene, clone size, J gene, CDR3 DNA, CDR3 protein. D genes are given only for firm matches. Not every row has a clone size; where given, it reads once, few, many or a size class.

TRBD1	TRBV6-1	NA	TRBJ2-5	TGTGCCAGCAGCGAGGACAGGGGAGAGACCCAGTACTTC	CASSEDRGETQYF
NA	TRBV29-1	once	TRBJ2-1	TGCAGCGTTGTTACAGCAAGCTCCTACAATGAGCAGTTCTTC	CSVVTASSYNEQFF
TRBD2	TRBV2	few	TRBJ2-7	TGTGCCAGCAGTTGGACTAGCGGGGCCCTAGAGCAGTACTTC	CASSWTSGALEQYF
NA	TRBV2	NA	TRBJ2-3	TGTGCCAGCAGTGAATTTAACCTGGGGCTGAAGCCGGGAGTAGATACGCAGTATTTT	CASSEFNLGLKPGVDTQYF
TRBD1	TRBV7-3	NA	TRBJ2-3	TGTGCCAGCAGCCTAGGGGACAGACTCACAGATACGCAGTATTTT	CASSLGDRLTDTQYF
NA	TRBV18	NA	TRBJ1-3	TGTGCCAGCTCGACGACAGTGACAAACACCATATATTTT	CASSTTVTNTIYF
TRBD2	TRBV7-7	NA	TRBJ2-7	TGTGCCAGCAGCTTAAGGCCCCGGGGGAGGGATGAAGTCTCGGAGCAGTACTTC	CASSLRPRGRDEVSEQYF
NA	TRBV13	NA	TRBJ1-5	TGTGCCAGCAGCTTAGCCAGGGCCGGGCGGCAGCCCCAGCATTTT	CASSLARAGRQPQHF
NA	TRBV10-3	few	TRBJ1-5	TGTGCCATCAGTGAGCAACCGGGGTATCAGCCCCAGCATTTT	CAISEQPGYQPQHF
TRBD1	TRBV5-6	NA	TRBJ2-1	TGTGCCAGCAGCTTGGACGGGACAGGCAATGAGCAGTTCTTC	CASSLDGTGNEQFF
TRBD1	TRBV27	NA	TRBJ1-5	TGTGCCAGCAGTTTATTTGGGACAGGGCTTGCCAGCAATCAGCCCCAGCATTTT	CASSLFGTGLASNQPQHF
TRBD1	TRBV27	NA	TRBJ1-1	TGTGCCAGCAGTTTACAGGGGGATAGGAACACTGAAGCTTTCTTT	CASSLQGDRNTEAFF
NA	TRBV10-3	NA	TRBJ2-7	TGTGCCATCAGTGAGAACGGCTACGAGCAGTACTTC	CAISENGYEQYF
NA	TRBV10-3	NA	TRBJ1-2	TGTGCCATCAGTGTTGACGGGTCGCGGGAGGGCTACACCTTC	CAISVDGSREGYTF